This T cell receptor (beta chain) was retrieved from a study of response to subunit inactivated influenza vaccine. General observations from the study: Each seasonal influenza vaccination, the authors suggested, recruits few new T cells.

V was trimmed by 7 bases and J by 6 bases, leaving 12 bases between them. This CDR3 region has 12 residues. Per germline, CDR1 MNHEY and CDR2 SVGAGI. MiXCR, run by TCRdb on the RT-PCR reads, gives a single entry per CDR3 protein. The table shows approximately 730,000 distinct CDR3 sequences, with approximately 15% occurring only once. A word on this clonotype: What it binds is not known.

Sequenced material: PBMCs from blood, taken about 14 days before vaccination. This chain uses TRBV6-5 with TRBJ1-1, with a tentative D call TRBD1 (5 bases). The receptor was isolated from a man aged 50-60 years who received an inactivated influenza vaccine. DNA of the CDR3: TGTGCCAGCAAAACGTGGGGGGCTGAAGCTTTCTTT. Its translation is CASKTWGAEAFF.